Given below is one TCR beta chain in context. Seattle's enrolled individuals joined amid active infection and were then monitored longitudinally. The data originate from a study of blood T cell repertoires in COVID-19. About the research overall: In each case, the material was cDNA or gDNA derived from T cells, B-cell-depleted T cells, or PBMCs.

The method was immunoSEQ multiplex PCR; TCRdb's version includes in-frame clones alone and lacks a portion of them. The table includes about 230,000 clones, approximately 84% detected once. The sequenced sample consisted of peripheral blood. This clonotype originated in a man aged 50-60 years with COVID-19, enrolled during active disease.

The CDR3 coding sequence is TGCGCCAGCAGCTTGGTAGGTGGCCCGGCTGTAGGGGGAGAGACCCAGTACTTC. Protein product: CASSLVGGPAVGGETQYF. The chain recombines TRBV5-1 with TRBJ2-5, with D perhaps matching TRBD1 (6 bases). This CDR3 contains 18 residues. Germline CDR1 and CDR2: SGHRS and YFSETQ. V lost 0 bases and J 4 bases, leaving 22 bases between the germline ends.